The 7 T cell receptor beta chains below come from one sample, sequenced in a study of CD8 T cells in Susac syndrome (dated by TCRdb to the late 2010s). The library was prepared using the immunoSEQ multiplex PCR assay. RNA was extracted using the RNeasy kit, and about 0.5 to 1 ug of the RNA was reverse transcribed with random hexamers. TCRdb reprocessed the public reads (quality trimming at Q25 with fastp, clone calling with MiXCR) and kept in-frame beta chains. Each entry is one CDR3 protein sequence, shown with its most common DNA and genes. In this sample the table shows 150,000 to 200,000 distinct CDR3 sequences, around 95% of which occur a single time. Clones ranked in the top ten supply about 0.13% of the sample. The sequenced sample consisted of CD4+ T cells from PBMCs. These receptors were obtained from a human donor in good health.

The chain has TRBV7-9 and TRBJ1-4; a weak D match, TRBD1 (5 bases). The CDR3 consists of 14 residues. Germline lookup yields CDR1 SEHNR and CDR2 FQNEAQ (reference sequence). The V end lost 5 bases, the J end lost 12 bases, and 19 bases lay between the germline ends. CDR3: CASSRQAEGRELFF. The CDR3 bases are TGTGCCAGCAGCAGGCAGGCAGAGGGGCGAGAACTGTTTTTT.

This sequence joins TRBV5-4 and TRBJ2-5; no clear D gene. The V end was cut by 5 bases, the J end by 2 bases, with 10 bases between. Germline V gene sequence: CDR1 SGHNT, CDR2 YYREEE (reference sequence). CDR3 length equals 13 residues. CDR3 in DNA: TGTGCCAGCAGAGGGCAGACTCAAGAGACCCAGTACTTC. This translates into CASRGQTQETQYF.

DNA for the CDR3: TGCAGTGCTCCAGAGGCAACTAATGAAAAACTGTTTTTT. It encodes CSAPEATNEKLFF. The chain joins TRBV20-1 to TRBJ1-4; no clear D. The CDR3 loop spans 13 amino acids. Germline assignment: CDR1 DFQATT and CDR2 SNEGSKA (reference sequence). The V gene lost 5 bases and the J gene lost 0 bases, with 7 bases spanning the gap.

The rearrangement uses TRBV4-1 and TRBJ1-5; D ambiguous. V was clipped by 0 bases and J by 4 bases, with 4 bases between them. Germline V lookup: CDR1 MGHRA, CDR2 YSYEKL. The CDR3 has 13 amino acids. CDR3 DNA: TGCGCCAGCAGCCAAGAGAGGAATCAGCCCCAGCATTTT. Its translation is CASSQERNQPQHF.

This clonotype was seen a single time. The chain is built from TRBV7-2 and TRBJ1-6, with 7 bases fitting TRBD1. The CDR3 is 13 residues long. Trimming took 5 bases from V and 9 from J; bases not matched to a gene: 4. CDR1 and CDR2 (germline): SGHTA, FQGNSA. The CDR3 sequence is CASSQTGFSPLHF. Here the CDR3 DNA reads TGTGCCAGCAGCCAGACAGGGTTTTCACCCCTCCACTTT.

The chain links TRBV5-1 to TRBJ1-5; no reliable D call. This CDR3 is built from 14 residues. Germline V CDR1 and CDR2: SGHRS, YFSETQ. V was trimmed by 2 bases and J by 2 bases, leaving 8 bases between them. CDR3 sequence: CASSFGSGNQPQHF. The CDR3 DNA is TGCGCCAGCAGCTTCGGCTCTGGCAATCAGCCCCAGCATTTT.

The chain is built from TRBV20-1 and TRBJ2-3, with D maybe TRBD1 (5 bases). The V and J ends lost 0 bases and 1 base respectively, with 11 bases between them. This CDR3 is built from 15 residues. The germline gives CDR1 DFQATT, CDR2 SNEGSKA (reference sequence). The chain's CDR3 is CSARDYRSGTDTQYF. The CDR3 DNA is TGCAGTGCTAGAGATTACAGGAGCGGCACAGATACGCAGTATTTT.